This T cell receptor (beta chain) was sequenced for a study of Graves' ophthalmopathy and Graves' hyperthyroidism. Across the whole study: Pretreatment peripheral blood was obtained at initial diagnosis.

Study findings and constraints: Blood contained most expanded thyroid clonotypes exceeding 0.001 frequency.

RNA transcripts provided the template for amplifying TCR beta CDR3 regions. First-round RT-PCR with HTBI primers preceded a second-round multiplex PCR. A single record per CDR3 protein comes from TCRdb applying MiXCR to the multiplex PCR reads. Among about 340,000 distinct CDR3 sequences, roughly a sixth were seen once, and the ten largest hold around an eighth. This clonotype showed up many times. Its antigen remains unknown. The V gene lost 8 bases and the J gene lost 7 bases, with 9 bases spanning the gap. Germline values: CDR1 MDHEN, CDR2 SYDVKM. This CDR3 comprises 11 residues. The source is an adult man with Graves' ophthalmopathy. The sequencing input was peripheral blood. This sequence joins TRBV28 and TRBJ2-1, with no clear D. CDR3 sequence (DNA): TGTGCCAGCGGCCCCAAGAATGAGCAGTTCTTC. It codes for CASGPKNEQFF.